What follows are 4 T cell receptor beta chains derived from one specimen sequenced in a study of blood T cell repertoires in COVID-19. Sequencing was performed with immunoSEQ multiplex PCR; in TCRdb, only in-frame clones are kept and a portion is missing. The sample shows approximately 240,000 clones, around 85% of them seen only once. Sequencing was performed on peripheral blood. These receptors came from a woman between 40 and 50 years old with active or convalescent COVID-19.

The chain carries TRBV28 and TRBJ2-2, with 10 bases aligning to TRBD2. The ends lost 5 bases at V and 4 bases at J; junction bases unmatched: 7. CDR3 length: 16 residues. Germline values: CDR1 MDHEN, CDR2 SYDVKM. CDR3 residues: CASSLAGEPLTGELFF. The CDR3 region has the DNA TGTGCCAGCAGTCTAGCGGGGGAACCTCTCACCGGGGAGCTGTTTTTT.

This chain connects TRBV18 to TRBJ2-3; D unclear. This CDR3 spans 15 amino acids. V lost 6 bases and J lost 2, with 15 bases in between. Germline V gives CDR1 KGHSH, CDR2 LQKENI. The CDR3 loop is CASSLARNPTDTQYF. Here the CDR3 DNA reads TGTGCCAGCTCCTTAGCCCGGAACCCCACAGATACGCAGTATTTT.

There are a few counts of this clone. V and J are TRBV4-1 and TRBJ1-2, with D possibly being TRBD1 (6 bases). This CDR3 contains 14 residues. Germline CDR1 is MGHRA and CDR2 is YSYEKL. Trimming removed 3 bases at V and 7 bases at J, with 15 bases between. The CDR3: CASSQDAGGRGYTF. The CDR3 coding sequence is TGCGCCAGCAGCCAGGATGCGGGGGGCCGTGGCTACACCTTC.

The CDR3 reads CASSRDLIAGGGGETQYF. In DNA, the CDR3 is TGTGCCAGCAGCCGAGACCTTATAGCGGGGGGAGGTGGAGAGACCCAGTACTTC. The genes are TRBV3-1 (or the pseudogene TRBV3-2) and TRBJ2-5, with 10 bases that match TRBD2. Germline assignment: CDR1 LGHDT and CDR2 YNNKEL (reference sequence). The CDR3 length is 18 residues. V lost 4 bases, J lost 4 bases, and 15 bases stayed unmatched.